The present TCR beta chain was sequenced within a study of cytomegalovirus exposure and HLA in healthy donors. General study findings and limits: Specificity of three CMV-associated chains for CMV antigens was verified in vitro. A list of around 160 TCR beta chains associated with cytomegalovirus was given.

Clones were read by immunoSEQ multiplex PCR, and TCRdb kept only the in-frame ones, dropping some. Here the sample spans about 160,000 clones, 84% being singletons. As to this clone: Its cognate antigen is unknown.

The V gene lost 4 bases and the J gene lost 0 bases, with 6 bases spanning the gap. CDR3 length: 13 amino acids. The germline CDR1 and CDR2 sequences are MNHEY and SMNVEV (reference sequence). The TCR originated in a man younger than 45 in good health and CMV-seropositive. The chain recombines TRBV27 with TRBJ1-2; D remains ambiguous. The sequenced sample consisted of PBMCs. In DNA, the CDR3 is TGTGCCAGCAGTTCCTACTCTAACTATGGCTACACCTTC. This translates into CASSSYSNYGYTF.